This TCR beta chain appears in the sequencing data of a study of cytomegalovirus exposure and HLA in healthy donors. As for the study in general: Counted in an early data release were 65 million to 100 million unique TCRs from HLA-typed donors.

V lost 5 bases, J lost 3 bases, and 23 bases lay in between. This CDR3 has 17 residues. The germline V gene has CDR1 MGHRA and CDR2 YSYEKL. A note on this clone: Antigen unknown.

Whole-study results and caveats: Productive status was seen about 87% or about 30% of the time for most TCR beta V segments in an earlier analysis. High sensitivity and specificity were reportedly achieved when the classifier diagnosed cytomegalovirus status.

Both 60 Vbeta primers and 13 Jbeta primers went into the PCR. Profiled with immunoSEQ multiplex PCR; TCRdb holds only in-frame clones, not every one. The data show 150,000 to 200,000 clones, approximately 85% seen once. The sample taken for sequencing was PBMCs. This chain uses TRBV4-1 with TRBJ2-7; D unresolved. This clonotype originated in a man between 18 and 35 years old in good health and CMV-seropositive. The CDR3 here is CASSVSGIVNGNYEQYF. DNA of the CDR3: TGCGCCAGCAGCGTATCGGGTATCGTCAACGGAAACTACGAGCAGTACTTC.